These 29 T cell receptor beta chains were sequenced from one sample in a study of neoadjuvant nivolumab and ipilimumab in lung cancer. Produced via immunoSEQ multiplex PCR; TCRdb's table is partial and in-frame only. The top ten hold about 5% of the sample, which has 30,000 to 35,000 clones, around nine tenths seen once. This specimen consisted of peripheral blood, obtained after neoadjuvant nivolumab, alone or with ipilimumab, at or shortly before surgery. Receptor source: an adult with non-small cell lung cancer.

The V call is TRBV25-1, the J call TRBJ1-2; no clear D. Germline V gene data show CDR1 as MGHDK and CDR2 as SYGVNS. The CDR3 covers 11 residues. Trimming left V 4 bases short and J 5 bases short, with 5 bases between. CDR3 in amino acids: CASSVGYGYTF. The CDR3 DNA sequence: TGTGCCAGCAGTGTCGGGTATGGCTACACCTTC.

This clone was recorded only once. V and J are TRBV5-1 and TRBJ2-7, with TRBD2 matching over 14 bases. The trim removed 4 bases at V and 4 bases at J, leaving 4 bases unmatched. In germline, CDR1 is SGHRS, CDR2 YFSETQ. The CDR3 runs 15 residues. The CDR3 nucleotides read TGCGCCAGCAGCCCACGGACTAGCGGGGGGTACGAGCAGTACTTC. Translation gives CASSPRTSGGYEQYF.

The gene calls are TRBV5-1 and TRBJ1-1, with unresolved D. The CDR3 loop spans 15 amino acids. V lost 1 base and J lost 1, with 11 bases in between. CDR1 SGHRS and CDR2 YFSETQ come from the germline V gene. CDR3 coding DNA: TGCGCCAGCAGCTTGTTCGCAGTGGGGAACACTGAAGCTTTCTTT. Encoded protein: CASSLFAVGNTEAFF.

The gene calls are TRBV6-5 and TRBJ2-3; TRBD1 agrees at 8 bases. CDR1 MNHEY and CDR2 SVGAGI come from the germline V gene. V dropped 4 bases and J dropped 5; count of bases not matched to a gene: 8. The CDR3 extends over 15 amino acids. The CDR3 DNA reads TGTGCCAGCAGTTTATATCAGGGGGCAGGAGATACGCAGTATTTT. This encodes CASSLYQGAGDTQYF.

The chain joins TRBV6-6 to TRBJ1-1; no definite D call. Trimming shortened V by 0 bases and J by 1 base, and 12 bases separated the two germline ends. Germline V gene lookup returns CDR1 MNHNY and CDR2 SVGAGI (reference sequence). This CDR3 spans 16 amino acids. The CDR3 DNA follows: TGTGCCAGCAGTTACTCGAGGGCAGGCCGGAACACTGAAGCTTTCTTT. Translating gives CASSYSRAGRNTEAFF.

The chain joins TRBV7-9 to TRBJ1-2, with D uncertain. The germline V gene has CDR1 SEHNR and CDR2 FQNEAQ (reference sequence). V gave up 5 bases and J gave up 0 bases, with 13 bases separating them. CDR3 size: 15 residues. The CDR3 nucleotides are TGTGCCAGCAGCAAGCGGACCCATGCTAACTATGGCTACACCTTC. It is translated as CASSKRTHANYGYTF.

The CDR3 loop reads CASSLDHRANSPLHF. The CDR3 DNA reads as TGTGCCAGCAGCTTAGATCACAGGGCTAATTCACCCCTCCACTTT. This chain joins TRBV7-9 and TRBJ1-6, with D perhaps TRBD1 (6 bases). There are 15 residues in the CDR3. V lost 1 base and J 6 bases, leaving 10 bases between the germline ends. CDR1 is SEHNR and CDR2 is FQNEAQ in the germline V gene (reference sequence). Variable domain in full (rest from reference TRBV7-9 and TRBJ1-6): DTGVSQNPRHKITKRGQNVTFRCDPISEHNRLYWYRQTLGQGPEFLTYFQNEAQLEKSRLLSDRFSAERPKGSFSTLEIQRTEQGDSAMYLCASSLDHRANSPLHFGNGTRLTVT.

The gene calls are TRBV15 and TRBJ1-5; D gene unclear. This CDR3 comprises 13 residues. Germline-derived CDR1 and CDR2 are LNHNV and YYDKDF (reference sequence). Trimming shortened V by 2 bases and J by 4 bases, and 6 bases separated the two germline ends. The CDR3 region is CATSRQPNQPQHF. The CDR3 DNA reads TGTGCCACCAGCAGACAGCCAAATCAGCCCCAGCATTTT.

Here the CDR3 reads CASSWRQGWDQPQHF. The CDR3 DNA is TGTGCCAGCAGCTGGCGACAGGGCTGGGATCAGCCCCAGCATTTT. V usage is TRBV7-2 and J usage is TRBJ1-5; TRBD1 matches 7 bases. There are 15 residues in the CDR3. CDR1 is SGHTA and CDR2 is FQGNSA in the germline V gene. V dropped 4 bases and J dropped 5; count of bases not matched to a gene: 8.

The chain recombines TRBV16 with TRBJ2-7; no reliable D call. The CDR3 extends over 14 amino acids. The ends were cut back, 0 bases at V and 2 bases at J, with 8 bases in the middle. Germline CDR1 is KGHSY and CDR2 is FQNENV. CDR3 nucleotides: TGTGCCAGCAGCCAATCCGTCGAAGCCTACGAGCAGTACTTC. Its protein product is CASSQSVEAYEQYF. The complete variable domain, with remaining parts taken from reference TRBV16 and TRBJ2-7, reads GEEVAQTPKHLVRGEGQKAKLYCAPIKGHSYVFWYQQVLKNEFKFLISFQNENVFDETGMPKERFSAKCLPNSPCSLEIQATKLEDSAVYFCASSQSVEAYEQYFGPGTRLTVT.

V gene TRBV9 combines with J gene TRBJ1-2; no reliable D call. Germline CDR1 SGDLS, CDR2 YYNGEE. This CDR3 has 13 amino acids. The V end was cut by 0 bases, the J end by 7 bases, with 10 bases between. The CDR3 DNA follows: TGTGCCAGCAGCGTAGAGACCAATAGTGGCTACACCTTC. It specifies CASSVETNSGYTF.

The sample holds one count of this clone. V and J are TRBV20-1 and TRBJ2-7; D is ambiguous. Deletions cut 6 bases from V and 7 bases from J, with 10 bases between. The CDR3 covers 10 residues. Per germline, CDR1 DFQATT and CDR2 SNEGSKA (reference sequence). This CDR3 is CSAPVVEQYF. DNA of the CDR3: TGCAGTGCGCCGGTTGTGGAGCAGTACTTC.

Here the CDR3 reads CASSEGAGSSYEQYF. CDR3 nucleotide sequence: TGTGCCAGCAGTGAAGGAGCGGGGAGCTCCTACGAGCAGTACTTC. The chain combines TRBV2 with TRBJ2-7, with 7 bases aligning to TRBD2. Germline V lookup: CDR1 SNHLY, CDR2 FYNNEI. J lost 0 bases, V lost 1 base, and 3 bases had no gene match. The CDR3 consists of 15 residues.

V gene TRBV5-4 combines with J gene TRBJ2-7, with 8 bases aligning to TRBD1. The germline gives CDR1 SGHNT, CDR2 YYREEE (reference sequence). This CDR3 comprises 15 residues. Trimming removed 0 bases from V and 2 bases from J; junction bases left unmatched: 4. The CDR3 spells CASSLGTGPPYEQYF. The CDR3 bases are TGTGCCAGCAGCTTGGGGACAGGGCCACCCTACGAGCAGTACTTC.

The J gene is TRBJ2-7, the V gene TRBV7-9, with a tentative D call TRBD1 (6 bases). V lost 5 bases to trimming and J lost 4 bases, with 12 bases between them. Germline V gene data show CDR1 as SEHNR and CDR2 as FQNEAQ (reference sequence). This CDR3 region has 13 residues. The CDR3 loop is CASSMNQGYEQYF. The CDR3 nucleotides read TGTGCCAGCAGCATGAACCAGGGGTACGAGCAGTACTTC.

The chain joins TRBV5-6 to TRBJ1-2; 9 bases are a match to TRBD1. The CDR3 totals 16 residues. Germline-derived CDR1 and CDR2 are SGHDT and YYEEEE. With 3 bases clipped from V and 6 bases from J, the junction kept 12 bases outside the gene matches. The CDR3 region is CASSSLRRDRVHGYTF. The CDR3 DNA reads as TGTGCCAGCAGCTCCCTACGCCGGGACAGGGTTCATGGCTACACCTTC.

This chain uses TRBV5-1 with TRBJ1-2; no definite D call. Germline CDR1 reads SGHRS; CDR2 reads YFSETQ. Trimming stripped 0 bases from V and 7 bases from J, with 13 bases between. CDR3 size: 14 residues. The CDR3 bases are TGCGCCAGCAGCTTGGGCCGAACACCCTCTGGCTACACCTTC. It yields the protein CASSLGRTPSGYTF.

The V gene is TRBV5-4, the J gene TRBJ2-7; 9 bases match TRBD1. This CDR3 region has 15 residues. Germline CDR1 SGHNT, CDR2 YYREEE (reference sequence). The J segment lost 6 bases and the V segment lost 4 bases, leaving 11 bases of the junction unmatched. The CDR3 DNA is TGTGCCAGCAGCCAGCCCGGGACAGGGACGTCCGAGCAGTACTTC. Protein product: CASSQPGTGTSEQYF.

The rearrangement joins TRBV6-5 to TRBJ1-6, with TRBD1 as a possible D gene (6 bases). The CDR3 is 15 residues long. The V end was cut by 3 bases, the J end by 7 bases, with 13 bases between. Germline V CDR1 and CDR2: MNHEY, SVGAGI. The CDR3 region has the DNA TGTGCCAGCAGTTATCGACAGGTTGGGAATTCACCCCTCCACTTT. This sequence encodes CASSYRQVGNSPLHF.

V is TRBV9 and J is TRBJ2-5; tentatively, D is TRBD1 or TRBD2 (5 bases each). V lost 4 bases, J lost 4 bases, and 11 bases lay in between. CDR3 size: 13 residues. Germline V CDR1 and CDR2: SGDLS, YYNGEE. The CDR3 DNA sequence: TGTGCCAGCAGCCCCCTTGGGGGAGAGACCCAGTACTTC. This codes for CASSPLGGETQYF.

This clone was seen a few times. The chain joins TRBV6-1 to TRBJ1-1; D unclear. The CDR3 has 12 residues. Between the trimmed V and J ends, which lost 5 bases and 0 bases, there was a span of 4 bases. Germline CDR1 MNHNS, CDR2 SASEGT. The chain's CDR3 is CASSPLNTEAFF. The CDR3 region has the DNA TGTGCCAGCAGTCCGTTGAACACTGAAGCTTTCTTT.

V is TRBV6-1 and J is TRBJ2-7; 10 positions match TRBD1. CDR3 length: 14 residues. V lost 7 bases, J lost 1 base, and 4 bases stayed unmatched. CDR1 MNHNS and CDR2 SASEGT come from the germline V gene. CDR3 protein: CASIRDRGSYEQYF. For the CDR3, the DNA is TGTGCCAGCATTCGGGACAGGGGATCCTACGAGCAGTACTTC.

The V call is TRBV7-3, the J call TRBJ2-5; TRBD1 is a possible D gene (6 bases). This CDR3 is built from 15 residues. The ends were cut back, 5 bases at V and 2 bases at J, with 15 bases in the middle. Germline lookup yields CDR1 SGHTA and CDR2 FQGTGA. CDR3 nucleotides: TGTGCCAGCAGCCAGACCGGGACAAGTCAAGAGACCCAGTACTTC. This codes for CASSQTGTSQETQYF. The full variable domain, in which reference TRBV7-3 and TRBJ2-5 provide the parts outside the CDR3, is GAGVSQTPSNKVTEKGKYVELRCDPISGHTALYWYRQSLGQGPEFLIYFQGTGAADDSGLPNDRFFAVRPEGSVSTLKIQRTERGDSAVYLCASSQTGTSQETQYFGPGTRLLVL.

This chain links TRBV4-2 with TRBJ2-1; 12 positions match TRBD2. The CDR3 loop spans 17 amino acids. Germline V lookup: CDR1 LGHNA, CDR2 YNFKEQ. V lost 0 bases to trimming and J lost 4 bases; unmatched junction nucleotides: 4. Written as DNA, the CDR3 is TGTGCCAGCAGCCAAGAGGCTAGCGGGGGGGGTTACAATGAGCAGTTCTTC. This codes for CASSQEASGGGYNEQFF.

J is TRBJ2-7 and V is TRBV7-9; D is possibly TRBD2 (5 bases). V lost 5 bases and J 9 bases, leaving 14 bases between the germline ends. Germline V gives CDR1 SEHNR, CDR2 FQNEAQ (reference sequence). The CDR3 length is 12 residues. The CDR3 coding sequence is TGTGCCAGCAGCCCCCGGACTCTGGGGCAGTACTTC. It translates to CASSPRTLGQYF. The variable domain in full, completed from reference TRBV7-9 and TRBJ2-7, reads DTGVSQNPRHKITKRGQNVTFRCDPISEHNRLYWYRQTLGQGPEFLTYFQNEAQLEKSRLLSDRFSAERPKGSFSTLEIQRTEQGDSAMYLCASSPRTLGQYFGPGTRLTVT.

This chain links TRBV27 with TRBJ1-1; perhaps TRBD1 as D (5 bases). The CDR3 length is 15 residues. Germline values: CDR1 MNHEY, CDR2 SMNVEV (reference sequence). Trimming pared 3 bases from V and 4 bases from J, leaving 15 bases between. The CDR3 DNA reads TGTGCCAGCAGTTTCCGAAGGGGCGCGTCCACTGAAGCTTTCTTT. Residues: CASSFRRGASTEAFF.

V is TRBV6-5 and J is TRBJ1-4; D gene uncertain. The CDR3 sequence is 12 residues long. V was shortened by 8 bases and J by 4 bases, with 8 bases between the two germline ends. CDR1 and CDR2 (germline): MNHEY, SVGAGI. The CDR3 loop is CASGWSNEKLFF. CDR3 in DNA: TGTGCCAGCGGATGGAGTAATGAAAAACTGTTTTTT.

The chain employs TRBV18 and TRBJ1-1, with TRBD1 identical over 7 bases. V lost 0 bases to trimming and J lost 3 bases; unmatched junction nucleotides: 7. The CDR3 runs to 16 residues. Germline-derived CDR1 and CDR2 are KGHSH and LQKENI. The CDR3 sequence: CASSPPNLGTDTEAFF. The CDR3 bases are TGTGCCAGCTCACCACCAAACCTCGGGACAGACACTGAAGCTTTCTTT. The full variable domain, rest sourced from reference TRBV18 and TRBJ1-1, is NAGVMQNPRHLVRRRGQEARLRCSPMKGHSHVYWYRQLPEEGLKFMVYLQKENIIDESGMPKERFSAEFPKEGPSILRIQQVVRGDSAAYFCASSPPNLGTDTEAFFGQGTRLTVV.

V is TRBV18 and J is TRBJ1-1, with D possibly TRBD1 on 5 matching bases. The CDR3 covers 14 residues. Germline loops: CDR1 KGHSH, CDR2 LQKENI. Trimming removed 6 bases from V and 6 bases from J, with 17 bases in between. This CDR3 reads CASSQGAADAEAFF. The CDR3 DNA follows: TGTGCCAGCTCCCAGGGAGCCGCGGACGCTGAAGCTTTCTTT.